The next 18 T cell receptor beta chains were all read from a single sample in a study of T-cell reconstitution after alpha-beta-depleted transplantation in children. The authors prepared the TCRbeta library with unique molecular identifiers. TCRdb re-called the PCR reads with MiXCR, one entry per CDR3 protein. Among about 690,000 distinct CDR3 sequences listed, 16% were seen once. The sequences come from PBMCs from the stem cell graft donor, collected from the stem cell graft. Source of these receptors: a human donor who donated a stem cell graft to a child with acute myeloid leukemia.

This clonotype was observed a few times. This sequence joins TRBV7-2 and TRBJ1-4; TRBD1 agrees at 11 bases. The CDR3 is made up of 15 amino acids. V lost 5 bases, J lost 8 bases, and 7 bases stayed unmatched. Germline assignment: CDR1 SGHTA and CDR2 FQGNSA. The CDR3 sequence: CASSPYGTGGEKLFF. CDR3 bases: TGTGCCAGCAGCCCATATGGGACAGGGGGGGAAAAACTGTTTTTT.

This clonotype was found many times. This chain connects TRBV20-1 to TRBJ2-1; the match to TRBD1 covers 11 bases. The CDR3 contains 15 residues. V lost 5 bases to trimming and J lost 0 bases; unmatched junction nucleotides: 3. In germline, CDR1 is DFQATT, CDR2 SNEGSKA (reference sequence). The CDR3 region has the DNA TGCAGTGCTTGGGACAGGGGGTCCTCCTACAATGAGCAGTTCTTC. This gives the protein CSAWDRGSSYNEQFF.

There are many counts of this clonotype. V is TRBV4-3 and J is TRBJ2-1; D is ambiguous. V was pared by 6 bases and J by 4 bases, with 19 bases between. Germline V lookup: CDR1 LGHNA, CDR2 YSLEER. The CDR3 contains 16 residues. CDR3 DNA: TGCGCCAGCAGGCAGTCGGACGGCGCGACATACAATGAGCAGTTCTTC. It codes for CASRQSDGATYNEQFF.

This chain uses TRBV20-1 with TRBJ2-7, with a possible D match to TRBD2 (6 bases). The ends were cut back, 0 bases at V and 3 bases at J, with 15 bases in the middle. Germline V gene lookup returns CDR1 DFQATT and CDR2 SNEGSKA (reference sequence). CDR3 length: 15 residues. CDR3 bases: TGCAGTGCTAGAGACGCCCTGGGAGGCGACTACGAGCAGTACGTC. Its protein is CSARDALGGDYEQYV.

The V gene is TRBV5-5, the J gene TRBJ2-1; 8 nucleotides line up with TRBD1. Germline loops: CDR1 SGHKS, CDR2 YYEKEE (reference sequence). The CDR3 runs 15 residues. The junction had 10 bases not matched to a gene; V was cut back by 5 bases and J by 6 bases. CDR3 bases: TGTGCCAGCAGAGACGACAGGGGAGGTGGCAATGAGCAGTTCTTC. Amino acids: CASRDDRGGGNEQFF.

This clonotype was counted many times. The chain joins TRBV20-1 to TRBJ2-5; TRBD1 agrees at 9 bases. The CDR3 has 15 residues. The V segment lost 5 bases and the J segment 1 base; nucleotides outside the gene matches: 8. Germline V gene sequence: CDR1 DFQATT, CDR2 SNEGSKA (reference sequence). DNA for the CDR3: TGCAGTGCTTACGGGACAGGGTGGGGCCAAGAGACCCAGTACTTC. Residues: CSAYGTGWGQETQYF.

This clonotype was seen more than once but under ten times. The gene calls are TRBV12-3 or TRBV12-4 and TRBJ2-4, with 7 positions matching TRBD1. V shed 6 bases, J shed 2 bases, and the junction held 7 bases outside the gene matches. The CDR3 is 15 residues long. The CDR3 DNA reads TGTGCCAGCAGCTCACAGGGGCCCTCCAAAAACATTCAGTACTTC. It encodes CASSSQGPSKNIQYF.

This clonotype was seen at least ten times. The chain couples TRBV20-1 to TRBJ1-6, with D possibly matching TRBD1 (6 bases). This CDR3 contains 14 residues. The V end was cut by 5 bases, the J end by 0 bases, with 8 bases between. Germline-derived CDR1 and CDR2 are DFQATT and SNEGSKA (reference sequence). The CDR3, as DNA: TGCAGTGCTCCGACAGGCTCCTATAATTCACCCCTCCACTTT. Translating it yields CSAPTGSYNSPLHF.

J is TRBJ2-3 and V is TRBV20-1; D not resolved. Trimming pared 6 bases from V and 1 base from J, leaving 8 bases between. Germline V CDR1 and CDR2: DFQATT, SNEGSKA (reference sequence). This CDR3 spans 12 amino acids. The CDR3 loop is CSAGPRTDTQYF. CDR3 nucleotides: TGCAGTGCAGGGCCCCGCACAGATACGCAGTATTTT.

On this clonotype: A much larger clonotype is one base distant, so this may be a read error. The chain has TRBV20-1 and TRBJ2-1, with D unclear. This CDR3 spans 11 amino acids. Germline V gene lookup returns CDR1 DFQATT and CDR2 SNEGSKA (reference sequence). The CDR3 DNA is TGCAGTGCTCCAGCCTACAATGAGCAGTCCTTC. It translates to CSAPAYNEQSF.

This clonotype showed up just a few times. The chain has TRBV3-1 and TRBJ2-7; D uncertain. V was trimmed by 2 bases and J by 6 bases, leaving 11 bases between them. CDR3 size: 13 residues. The germline V gene encodes CDR1 LGHDT and CDR2 YNNKEL (reference sequence). The CDR3 DNA is TGTGCCAGCAGCCAATCAGAAGACGGCGAGCAGTACGTC. It is translated as CASSQSEDGEQYV.

The V gene is TRBV28, the J gene TRBJ2-1; tentative D call: TRBD2 (6 bases). In germline, CDR1 is MDHEN, CDR2 SYDVKM. There are 13 residues in the CDR3. Trimming stripped 5 bases from V and 8 bases from J, with 13 bases between. The CDR3 coding sequence is TGTGCCAGCAGTGGGGACTCCTCCCATGAGCAGTTCTTC. Amino acids: CASSGDSSHEQFF.

This clonotype was seen more than once but under ten times. This may stem from a read error, because a much larger clone lies one nucleotide away. V is TRBV6-5 and J is TRBJ1-1; 10 nucleotides line up with TRBD1. This CDR3 is 14 amino acids long. The germline CDR1 and CDR2 sequences are MNHEY and SVGAGI. J gave up 3 bases and V 4 bases, and 2 bases lay outside the gene matches. The CDR3 loop is CASSWTGGDTEAFF. The CDR3 nucleotides read TGTGCCAGCAGTTGGACAGGGGGGGACACTGAAGCTTTCTTT.

This clonotype has a handful of counts. J is TRBJ2-5 and V is TRBV6-5; possibly TRBD2 for D (5 bases). The germline V gene encodes CDR1 MNHEY and CDR2 SVGAGI. V lost 2 bases and J 5 bases, leaving 9 bases between the germline ends. The CDR3 runs to 13 residues. CDR3: CASSYSGWETQYF. The CDR3 nucleotides are TGTGCCAGCAGTTACAGCGGATGGGAGACCCAGTACTTC.

This clonotype was counted between two and nine times. CDR3 in amino acids: CASSVDGSPLAANEQFF. For the CDR3, the DNA is TGTGCCAGCAGCGTAGACGGGTCCCCCCTGGCCGCCAATGAGCAGTTCTTC. V gene TRBV9 combines with J gene TRBJ2-1; D call uncertain. CDR1 and CDR2 (germline): SGDLS, YYNGEE. This CDR3 has 17 amino acids. With 0 bases removed from V and 6 bases from J, the gap between germline ends came to 19 bases.

The CDR3 nucleotides read TGCAGTGCTAGAACCCCGGGACAGAGCAATCAGCCCCAGCATTTT. Translating it yields CSARTPGQSNQPQHF. The chain combines TRBV20-1 with TRBJ1-5, with TRBD1 matching 7 bases. J was trimmed by 1 base and V by 2 bases; bases with no gene match: 5. Per germline, CDR1 DFQATT and CDR2 SNEGSKA (reference sequence). There are 15 residues in the CDR3.

This clonotype was seen a few times. This chain uses TRBV6-2 or TRBV6-3 with TRBJ2-5; no clear D gene. Germline V gives CDR1 MNHEY, CDR2 SVGEGT. The CDR3 is 14 amino acids. V was pared by 7 bases and J by 3 bases, with 15 bases between. CDR3 in DNA: TGTGCCAGCACCTCCGCCCAGGATGAAGAGACCCAGTACTTC. This encodes CASTSAQDEETQYF.

The chain carries TRBV30 and TRBJ1-5; D remains unclear. Germline V gene lookup returns CDR1 GTSNPN and CDR2 SVGIG (reference sequence). Trimming took off 2 bases at V and 4 bases at J, with 9 bases between the two ends. This CDR3 region has 13 residues. The chain's CDR3 is CAWSSGFNQPQHF. The CDR3 nucleotides are TGTGCCTGGAGTTCTGGGTTTAATCAGCCCCAGCATTTT.